This TCR beta chain emerged from a study of spatial heterogeneity in lung cancer. The overall study: For the average unique TCR and UMI combination, more than eight occurrences appeared in raw reads.

Trimming took 7 bases from V and 3 from J; bases not matched to a gene: 10. Germline values: CDR1 MNHEY, CDR2 SMNVEV (reference sequence). The CDR3 covers 16 residues. About this clonotype: This beta chain is a stray sequence in a library constructed for alpha chains; its clone size is not meaningful.

On each TCR cDNA molecule, a unique molecular identifier was present. TCRdb re-analysed the 5' RACE reads in MiXCR, keeping a single row per CDR3 protein. The data show 9,500 to 12,000 distinct CDR3 sequences, around 5.8% seen once. The time point: sample taken at primary tumor resection. No cell sorting; template was whole RNA from tumor, lung tissue or PBMC. The donors were 55 to 80 patients with non-small cell lung cancer that was early-stage and untreated. The chain links TRBV27 to TRBJ2-3; TRBD2 agrees at 10 bases. The sample was PBMCs, taken at surgery. The source is a male donor with early-stage non-small cell lung cancer. The CDR3 sequence: CASTDSGTSVTDTQYF. CDR3 DNA: TGTGCCAGCACCGACTCCGGGACTAGCGTAACAGATACGCAGTATTTT.